Listed below are T cell receptor beta chains from one sample, sequenced in a study of blood T cell repertoires in COVID-19. Clones were read by immunoSEQ multiplex PCR, and TCRdb kept only the in-frame ones, dropping some. The sample gives around 93,000 clones, around 81% of which show up once; roughly 4% is in the top ten. The sample consisted of peripheral blood. The receptors stem from a man between 60 and 70 years old with acute or convalescent COVID-19. CDR3s include the opening cysteine and the closing phenylalanine or tryptophan.

v_gene	j_gene	CDR3aa
TRBV6-1	TRBJ1-1	CASSEASTGRHEAFF
TRBV12-3/TRBV12-4	TRBJ1-6	CASSGQYNSPLHF
TRBV29-1	TRBJ1-5	CSVGGQGDQPQHF
TRBV3-1/TRBV3-2	TRBJ2-1	CASQRGGAYNEQFF
TRBV7-2	TRBJ2-1	CASSLAGSSGRFDEQFF
TRBV7-9	TRBJ2-2	CASSSQGALTGELFF
TRBV18	TRBJ2-2	CASSPPGGTAGELFF
TRBV29-1	TRBJ2-5	CSAKEETQYF
TRBV5-1	TRBJ1-4	CASSLALQANEKLFF
TRBV19	TRBJ2-2	CASSTGLALGTGELFF
TRBV2	TRBJ1-6	CASGTPASYNSPLHF
TRBV30	TRBJ1-2	CAWTPQGFYGYTF
TRBV15	TRBJ1-1	CATSKEAANTEAFF
TRBV5-8	TRBJ2-2	CASSLGDSPNTGELFF
TRBV6-6	TRBJ1-1	CASSDHQVPNTEAFF
TRBV5-4	TRBJ2-2	CASSLTGQGVTGELFF
TRBV16	TRBJ1-5	CASSHTPEENQPQHF
TRBV12-3/TRBV12-4	TRBJ1-2	CASSRTNSYTF
TRBV6-2/TRBV6-3	TRBJ2-1	CASSPWAAGGLFYNEQFF